This TCR beta chain was sequenced during a study of T cell responses to AZD1222 COVID-19 vaccine. The CDR3 runs 17 residues. V was clipped by 2 bases and J by 3 bases; unmatched bases: 12. Germline V lookup: CDR1 MDHEN, CDR2 SYDVKM. Notes on this clone: Its antigen is currently unknown.

Samples with a second dose at about 4 or about 12 weeks were pooled together. Overall study results and limits: Per reports, nearly half of all spike-specific TCRs target regions that are unmutated in variants. Donors were largely white British and mainly female; clonal diversity was possibly underestimated. Receipt of two AZD1222 doses was followed by a rise in Spike-specific TCR breadth and depth.

TCRdb's table, derived via immunoSEQ multiplex PCR, lists solely in-frame clones and lacks some. The sample consists of 150,000 to 200,000 clones, 91% of them appearing once. The material sequenced was peripheral blood, taken 28 days after the second AZD1222 dose. The sequence derives from an adult who received the AZD1222 COVID-19 vaccine. The chain recombines TRBV28 with TRBJ2-5; 7 bases are shared with TRBD1. CDR3 in amino acids: CASSLPVTDRSEETQYF. CDR3 bases: TGTGCCAGCAGTTTACCCGTGACGGACAGGTCAGAAGAGACCCAGTACTTC.